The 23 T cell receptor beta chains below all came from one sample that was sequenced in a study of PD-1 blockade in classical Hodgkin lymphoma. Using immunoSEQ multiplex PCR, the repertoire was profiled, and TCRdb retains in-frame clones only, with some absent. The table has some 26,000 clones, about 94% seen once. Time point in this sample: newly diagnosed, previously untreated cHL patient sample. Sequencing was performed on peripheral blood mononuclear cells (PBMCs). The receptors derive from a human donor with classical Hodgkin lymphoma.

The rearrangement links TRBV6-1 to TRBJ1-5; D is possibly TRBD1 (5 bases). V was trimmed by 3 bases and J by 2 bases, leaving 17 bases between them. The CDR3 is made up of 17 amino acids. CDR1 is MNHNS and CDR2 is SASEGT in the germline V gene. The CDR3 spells CASSEIGSGIGNQPQHF. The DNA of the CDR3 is TGTGCCAGCAGTGAGATCGGGTCAGGGATCGGCAATCAGCCCCAGCATTTT.

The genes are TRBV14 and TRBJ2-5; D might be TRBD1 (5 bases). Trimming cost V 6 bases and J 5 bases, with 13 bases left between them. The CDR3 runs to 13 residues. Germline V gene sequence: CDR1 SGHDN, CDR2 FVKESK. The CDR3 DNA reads TGTGCCAGCAGGGGGCCGAGGTCGGAGACCCAGTACTTC. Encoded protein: CASRGPRSETQYF.

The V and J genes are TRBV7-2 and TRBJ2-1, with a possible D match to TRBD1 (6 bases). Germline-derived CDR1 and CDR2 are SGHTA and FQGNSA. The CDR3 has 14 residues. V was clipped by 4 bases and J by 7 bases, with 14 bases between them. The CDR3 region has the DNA TGTGCCAGCAGCTCCAGGGGTTCCCGGAATGAGCAGTTCTTC. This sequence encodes CASSSRGSRNEQFF.

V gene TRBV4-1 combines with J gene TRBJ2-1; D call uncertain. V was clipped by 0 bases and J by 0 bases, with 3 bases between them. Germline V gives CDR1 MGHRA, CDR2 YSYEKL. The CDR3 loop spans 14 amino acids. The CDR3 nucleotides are TGCGCCAGCAGCCAAGATCCCTCCTACAATGAGCAGTTCTTC. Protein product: CASSQDPSYNEQFF.

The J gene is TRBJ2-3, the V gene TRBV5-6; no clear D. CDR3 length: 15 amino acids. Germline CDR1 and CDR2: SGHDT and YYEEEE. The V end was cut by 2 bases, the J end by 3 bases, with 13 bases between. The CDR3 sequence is CASSFGRILTDTQYF. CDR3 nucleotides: TGTGCCAGCAGCTTCGGCCGGATTTTAACAGATACGCAGTATTTT.

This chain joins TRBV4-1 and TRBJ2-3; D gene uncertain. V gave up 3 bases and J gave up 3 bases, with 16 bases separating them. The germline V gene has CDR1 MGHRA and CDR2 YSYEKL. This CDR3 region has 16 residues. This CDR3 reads CASSQGWAGATDTQYF. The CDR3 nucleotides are TGCGCCAGCAGCCAGGGGTGGGCAGGCGCTACAGATACGCAGTATTTT.

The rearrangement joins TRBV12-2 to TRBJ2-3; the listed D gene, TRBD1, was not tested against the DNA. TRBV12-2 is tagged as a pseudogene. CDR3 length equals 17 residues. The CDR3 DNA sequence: TGTGCAAGTCGACTCCGGGACAAGACCCTCGAGGCCGATACGCAGTATTTT. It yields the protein CASRLRDKTLEADTQYF.

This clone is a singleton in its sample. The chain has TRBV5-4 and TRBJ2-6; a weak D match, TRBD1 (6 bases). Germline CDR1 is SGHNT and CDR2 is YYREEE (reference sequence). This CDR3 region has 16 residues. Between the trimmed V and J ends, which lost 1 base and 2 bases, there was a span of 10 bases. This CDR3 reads CASSLRHRAGANVLTF. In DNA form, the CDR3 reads TGTGCCAGCAGCTTGCGACACAGGGCTGGGGCCAACGTCCTGACTTTC.

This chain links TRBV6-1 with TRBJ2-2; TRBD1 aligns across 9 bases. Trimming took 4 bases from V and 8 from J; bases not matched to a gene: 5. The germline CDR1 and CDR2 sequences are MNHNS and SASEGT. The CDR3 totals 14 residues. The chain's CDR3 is CASSAGQGLGELFF. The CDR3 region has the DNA TGTGCCAGCAGTGCGGGACAGGGTTTAGGGGAGCTGTTTTTT.

CDR3 sequence: CSVTARQDGYEQYF. The CDR3 nucleotides read TGCAGCGTTACGGCCAGACAGGACGGTTACGAGCAGTACTTC. J is TRBJ2-7 and V is TRBV29-1; D is possibly TRBD1 (6 bases). The CDR3 is 14 amino acids. CDR1 SQVTM and CDR2 ANQGSEA come from the germline V gene. The V end was cut by 5 bases, the J end by 4 bases, with 18 bases between.

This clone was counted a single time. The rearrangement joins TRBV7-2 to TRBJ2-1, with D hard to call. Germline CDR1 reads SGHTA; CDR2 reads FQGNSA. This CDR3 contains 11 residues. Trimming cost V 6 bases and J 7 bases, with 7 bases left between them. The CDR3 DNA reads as TGTGCCAGCAGTTATATGAATGAGCAGTTCTTC. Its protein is CASSYMNEQFF.

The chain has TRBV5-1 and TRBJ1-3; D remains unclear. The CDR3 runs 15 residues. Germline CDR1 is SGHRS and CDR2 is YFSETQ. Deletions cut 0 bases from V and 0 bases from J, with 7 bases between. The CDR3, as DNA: TGCGCCAGCAGCTTGGGCGGAAGCTCTGGAAACACCATATATTTT. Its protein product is CASSLGGSSGNTIYF.

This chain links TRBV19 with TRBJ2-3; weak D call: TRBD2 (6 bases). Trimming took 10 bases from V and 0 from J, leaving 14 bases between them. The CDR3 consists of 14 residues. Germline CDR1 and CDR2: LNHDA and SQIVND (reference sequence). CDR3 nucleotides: TGTGCCACCCGGGACTCCTCTAGCACAGATACGCAGTATTTT. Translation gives CATRDSSSTDTQYF.

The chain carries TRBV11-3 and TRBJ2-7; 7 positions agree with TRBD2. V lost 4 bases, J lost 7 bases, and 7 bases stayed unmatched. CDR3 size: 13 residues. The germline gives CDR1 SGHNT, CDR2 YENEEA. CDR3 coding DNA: TGTGCCAGCAGCTCGAGGGAGGGCGGTGAGCAGTACTTC. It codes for CASSSREGGEQYF.

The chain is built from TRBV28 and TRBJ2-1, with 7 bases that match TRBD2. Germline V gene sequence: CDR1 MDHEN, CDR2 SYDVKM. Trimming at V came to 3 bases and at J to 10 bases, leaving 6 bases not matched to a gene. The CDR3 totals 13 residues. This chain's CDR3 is CASSLGGTTEQFF. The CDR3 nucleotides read TGTGCCAGCAGTTTGGGCGGGACTACGGAGCAGTTCTTC.

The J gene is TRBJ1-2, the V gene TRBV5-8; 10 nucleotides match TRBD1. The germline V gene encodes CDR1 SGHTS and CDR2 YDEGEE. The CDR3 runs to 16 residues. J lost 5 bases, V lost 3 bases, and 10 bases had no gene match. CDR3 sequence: CASSYYGTGAGYGYTF. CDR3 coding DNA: TGTGCCAGCAGCTATTATGGGACAGGGGCGGGGTATGGCTACACCTTC.

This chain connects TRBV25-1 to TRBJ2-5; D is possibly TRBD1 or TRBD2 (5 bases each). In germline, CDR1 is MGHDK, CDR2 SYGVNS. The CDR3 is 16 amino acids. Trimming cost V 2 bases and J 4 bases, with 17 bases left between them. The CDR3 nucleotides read TGTGCCAGCAGTGAAAGTTTGTGGGGACCCGGAGAGACCCAGTACTTC. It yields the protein CASSESLWGPGETQYF.

CDR3 nucleotides: TGTGCCTGGAGTGTACGCGGCAGGAACACTGAAGCTTTCTTT. Translated, it gives CAWSVRGRNTEAFF. V and J are TRBV30 and TRBJ1-1; D gene ambiguous. V was trimmed by 0 bases and J by 1 base, leaving 9 bases between them. The CDR3 has 14 amino acids. The germline CDR1 and CDR2 sequences are GTSNPN and SVGIG (reference sequence).

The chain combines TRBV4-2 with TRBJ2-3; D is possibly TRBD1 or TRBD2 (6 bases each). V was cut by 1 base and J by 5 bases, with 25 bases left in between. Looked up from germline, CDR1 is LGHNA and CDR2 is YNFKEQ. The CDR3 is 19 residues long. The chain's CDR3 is CASSQGIGEDGGRGDTQYF. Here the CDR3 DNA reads TGTGCCAGCAGCCAAGGTATAGGGGAGGACGGGGGCCGAGGAGATACGCAGTATTTT.

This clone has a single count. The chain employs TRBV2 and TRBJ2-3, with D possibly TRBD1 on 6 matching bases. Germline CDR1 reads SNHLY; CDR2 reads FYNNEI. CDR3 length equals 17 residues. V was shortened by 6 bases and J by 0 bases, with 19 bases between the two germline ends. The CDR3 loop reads CASSLAPQGTSTDTQYF. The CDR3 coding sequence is TGTGCCAGCAGCTTAGCGCCACAGGGAACTAGCACAGATACGCAGTATTTT.

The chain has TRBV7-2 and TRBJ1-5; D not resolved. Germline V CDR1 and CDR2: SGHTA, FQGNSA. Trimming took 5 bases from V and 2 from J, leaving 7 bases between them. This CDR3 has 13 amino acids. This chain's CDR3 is CASSPWGNQPQHF. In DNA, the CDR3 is TGTGCCAGCAGCCCTTGGGGCAATCAGCCCCAGCATTTT.

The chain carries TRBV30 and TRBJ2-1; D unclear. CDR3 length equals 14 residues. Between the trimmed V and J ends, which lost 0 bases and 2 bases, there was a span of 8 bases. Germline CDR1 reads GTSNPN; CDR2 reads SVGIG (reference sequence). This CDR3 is CAWSVRSPYNEQFF. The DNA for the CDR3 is TGTGCCTGGAGTGTGCGGTCCCCCTACAATGAGCAGTTCTTC.

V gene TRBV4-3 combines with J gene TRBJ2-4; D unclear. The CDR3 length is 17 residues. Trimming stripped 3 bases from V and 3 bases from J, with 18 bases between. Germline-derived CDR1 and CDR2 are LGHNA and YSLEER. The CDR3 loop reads CASSHASGSPGKNIQYF. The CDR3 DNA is TGCGCCAGCAGCCACGCGTCGGGTTCCCCGGGCAAAAACATTCAGTACTTC.